These T cell receptor beta chains were read from a single sample in a study of blood T cell repertoires in COVID-19. The method was immunoSEQ multiplex PCR; TCRdb's version includes in-frame clones alone and lacks a portion of them. The repertoire holds approximately 300,000 clones, with around 89% as singletons. Sequenced: peripheral blood. The receptors derive from a man aged 30 to 39 with acute or convalescent COVID-19. Each CDR3 is given without its conserved first and last residue.

TRBJ2-7 TRBV19 ASSPRQGAHEQY
TRBJ1-1 TRBV3-1/TRBV3-2 ASRRGNTEAF
TRBJ1-1 TRBV5-1 ASGLGGSII
TRBJ1-2 TRBV2 ASRREAQRTYGYT
TRBJ2-3 TRBV28 ASSFGSAGPIDTQY
TRBJ2-7 TRBV11-2 ASSLRLAVDEQY
TRBJ2-1 TRBV7-3 ASSLMFTSGVNEQF
TRBJ1-3 TRBV19 ASSIGRDSGNTIY
TRBJ1-2 TRBV28 ASSWGDRPGYT
TRBJ2-7 TRBV12-3/TRBV12-4 ASTAQQGSRQY
TRBJ1-4 TRBV6-6 ASRNGGSNEKLF
TRBJ1-2 TRBV5-5 ASSQTPGRQGGGYT
TRBJ2-7 TRBV11-2 ASSSPIGIYSYEQY